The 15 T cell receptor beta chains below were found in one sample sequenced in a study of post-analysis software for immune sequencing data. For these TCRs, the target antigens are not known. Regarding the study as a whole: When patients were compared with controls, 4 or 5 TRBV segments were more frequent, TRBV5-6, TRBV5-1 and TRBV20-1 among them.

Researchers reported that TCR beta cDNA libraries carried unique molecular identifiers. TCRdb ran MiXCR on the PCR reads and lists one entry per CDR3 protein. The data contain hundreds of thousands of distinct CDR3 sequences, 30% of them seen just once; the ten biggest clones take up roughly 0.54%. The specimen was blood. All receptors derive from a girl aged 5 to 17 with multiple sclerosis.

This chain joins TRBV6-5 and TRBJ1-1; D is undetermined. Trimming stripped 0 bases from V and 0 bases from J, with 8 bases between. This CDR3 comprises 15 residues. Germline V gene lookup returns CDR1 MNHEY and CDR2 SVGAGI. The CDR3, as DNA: TGTGCCAGCAGTTACTCCCAGATCATGAACACTGAAGCTTTCTTT. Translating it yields CASSYSQIMNTEAFF.

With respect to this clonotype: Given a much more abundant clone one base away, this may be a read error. CDR3 protein: CTSSRTYGAGSYNSPLHF. The CDR3 DNA reads as TGTACCAGCAGCCGAACCTACGGGGCAGGGTCCTATAATTCACCCCTCCACTTT. This sequence joins TRBV11-2 and TRBJ1-6; tentatively, D is TRBD1 (5 bases). Germline values: CDR1 SGHAT, CDR2 FQNNGV. The CDR3 runs 18 residues.

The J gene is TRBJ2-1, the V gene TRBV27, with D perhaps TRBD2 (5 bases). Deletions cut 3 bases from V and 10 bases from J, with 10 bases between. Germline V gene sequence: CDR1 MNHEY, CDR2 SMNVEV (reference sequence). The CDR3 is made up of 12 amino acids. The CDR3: CASSFRSSEQFF. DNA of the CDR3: TGTGCCAGCAGTTTTAGGTCTAGCGAGCAGTTCTTC.

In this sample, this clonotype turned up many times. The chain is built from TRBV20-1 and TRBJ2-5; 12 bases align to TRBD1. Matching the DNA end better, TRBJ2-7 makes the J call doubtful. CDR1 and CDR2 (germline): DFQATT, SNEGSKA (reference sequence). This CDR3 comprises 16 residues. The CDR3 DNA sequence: TGCAGTGCTAGGGGACAGGGGGCCCTTGTGTTGGACGAGCAGTACTTC. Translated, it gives CSARGQGALVLDEQYF.

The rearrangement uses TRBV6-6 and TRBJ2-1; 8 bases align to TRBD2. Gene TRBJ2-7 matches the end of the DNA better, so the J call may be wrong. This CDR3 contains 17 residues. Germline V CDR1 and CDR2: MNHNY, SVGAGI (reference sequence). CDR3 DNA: TGTGCCAGCAGTTACGAGGGGAGCGGGGGTGCCTACAATGAGCAGTACTTC. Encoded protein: CASSYEGSGGAYNEQYF.

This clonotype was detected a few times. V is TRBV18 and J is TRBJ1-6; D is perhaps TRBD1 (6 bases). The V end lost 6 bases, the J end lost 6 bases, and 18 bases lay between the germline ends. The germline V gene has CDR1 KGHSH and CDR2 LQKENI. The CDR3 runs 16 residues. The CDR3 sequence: CASSYKAGAGNSPLHF. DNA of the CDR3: TGTGCCAGCTCGTACAAAGCGGGGGCTGGTAATTCACCCCTCCACTTT. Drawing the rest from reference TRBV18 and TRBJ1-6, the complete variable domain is NAGVMQNPRHLVRRRGQEARLRCSPMKGHSHVYWYRQLPEEGLKFMVYLQKENIIDESGMPKERFSAEFPKEGPSILRIQQVVRGDSAAYFCASSYKAGAGNSPLHFGNGTRLTVT.

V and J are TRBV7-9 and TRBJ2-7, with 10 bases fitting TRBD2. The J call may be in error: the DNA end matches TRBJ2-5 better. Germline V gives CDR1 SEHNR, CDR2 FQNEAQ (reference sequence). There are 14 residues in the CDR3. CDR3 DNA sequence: TGTGCCAGCAGCTCGAGCGGGAGGGGGAAGACCCAGTACTTC. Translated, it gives CASSSSGRGKTQYF.

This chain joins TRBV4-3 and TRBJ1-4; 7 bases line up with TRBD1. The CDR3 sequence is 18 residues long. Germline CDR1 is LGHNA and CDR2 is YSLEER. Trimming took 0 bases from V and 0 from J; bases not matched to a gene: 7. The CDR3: CASSQEVAGGATNEKLFF. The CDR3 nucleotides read TGCGCCAGCAGCCAAGAGGTTGCAGGGGGGGCAACTAATGAAAAACTGTTTTTT.

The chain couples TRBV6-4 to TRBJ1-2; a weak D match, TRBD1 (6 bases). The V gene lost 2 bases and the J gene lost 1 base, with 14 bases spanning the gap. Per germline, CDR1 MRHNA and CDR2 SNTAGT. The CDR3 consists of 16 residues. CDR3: CASSDGDTAFNYGYTF. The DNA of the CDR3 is TGTGCCAGCAGTGACGGGGACACTGCTTTTAACTATGGCTACACCTTC.

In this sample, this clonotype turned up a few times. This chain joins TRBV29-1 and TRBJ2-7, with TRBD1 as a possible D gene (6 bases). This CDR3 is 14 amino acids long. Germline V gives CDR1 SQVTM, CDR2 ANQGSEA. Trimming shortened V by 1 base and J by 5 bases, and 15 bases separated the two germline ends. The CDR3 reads CSVEGGQGNHEQYF. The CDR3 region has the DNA TGCAGCGTTGAAGGGGGGCAGGGGAACCACGAGCAGTACTTC.

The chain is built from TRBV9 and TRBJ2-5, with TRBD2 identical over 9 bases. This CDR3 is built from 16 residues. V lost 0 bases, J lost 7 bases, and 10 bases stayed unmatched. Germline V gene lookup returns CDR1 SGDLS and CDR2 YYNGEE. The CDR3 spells CASSVVSSGTLGTQYF. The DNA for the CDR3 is TGTGCCAGCAGCGTAGTGTCTAGCGGGACCCTGGGGACCCAGTACTTC.

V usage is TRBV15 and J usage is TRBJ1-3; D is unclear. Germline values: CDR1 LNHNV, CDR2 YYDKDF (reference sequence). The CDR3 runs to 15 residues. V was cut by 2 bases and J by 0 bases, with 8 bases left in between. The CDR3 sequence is CATSRQYLSGNTIYF. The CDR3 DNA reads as TGTGCCACCAGCAGACAGTACCTCTCTGGAAACACCATATATTTT.

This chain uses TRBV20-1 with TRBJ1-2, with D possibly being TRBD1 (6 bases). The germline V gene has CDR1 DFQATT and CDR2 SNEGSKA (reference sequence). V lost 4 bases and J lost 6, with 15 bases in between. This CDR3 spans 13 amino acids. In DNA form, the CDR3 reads TGCAGTGCTACGAAGGGGGGTCTGAATGGCTACACCTTC. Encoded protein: CSATKGGLNGYTF.

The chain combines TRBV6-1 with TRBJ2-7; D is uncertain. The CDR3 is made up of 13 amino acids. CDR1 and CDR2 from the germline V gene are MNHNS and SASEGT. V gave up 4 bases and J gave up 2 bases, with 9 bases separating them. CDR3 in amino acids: CASSVTVPYEQYF. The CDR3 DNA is TGTGCCAGCAGTGTAACCGTACCCTACGAGCAGTACTTC.

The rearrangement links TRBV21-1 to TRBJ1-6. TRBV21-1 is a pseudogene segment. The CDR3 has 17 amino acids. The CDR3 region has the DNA TGTGCCAGCAGCCCCGCTCCGGGACTCCACTATAATTCACCCCTCCACTTT. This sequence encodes CASSPAPGLHYNSPLHF.